A selection of T cell receptor beta chains follows, all from one sample in a study of T cell responses to AZD1222 COVID-19 vaccine. Using immunoSEQ multiplex PCR, the repertoire was profiled, and TCRdb retains in-frame clones only, with some absent. The repertoire consists of roughly 50,000 clones, with more than 80% occurring once and the leading ten covering approximately 14%. The sample was peripheral blood, taken 28 days after the second AZD1222 dose. The receptor set was obtained from an adult who received the AZD1222 COVID-19 vaccine. The CDR3 runs from the conserved cysteine through the conserved F or W. The D gene is left open where the match is weak. Size is omitted from some rows. Given values are once, few, many or a class for expanded clones.

abundance,d_gene,v_gene,CDR3aa
.,TRBD1,TRBV4-1,CASSSGTGVYEQYF
.,.,TRBV6-5,CASSYDSGPGNTEAFF
.,.,TRBV6-2/TRBV6-3,CASSKQGYNEQFF
once,TRBD1,TRBV29-1,CSVAGTGVGEKLFF
.,TRBD2,TRBV4-1,CASSQEPAGVGEQYF
.,.,TRBV3-1/TRBV3-2,CASSLSGNTGELFF
once,.,TRBV30,CAWSVQAPEAFF
.,.,TRBV7-8,CASSPTVEAFF
.,TRBD1,TRBV6-5,CATPYGDRENYGYTF
.,.,TRBV6-6,CASHHAGGNNEQFF